The rows below give T cell receptor beta chains drawn from one sample of a study of blood T cell repertoires in COVID-19. TCRdb's table, derived via immunoSEQ multiplex PCR, lists solely in-frame clones and lacks some. The repertoire holds under 250,000 clones, with approximately 90% as singletons. The sample was peripheral blood. The receptors derive from a man between 18 and 29 years old with active or convalescent COVID-19. CDR3s include the opening cysteine and the closing phenylalanine or tryptophan. The order of the fields is clone size, J gene, D gene, V gene, CDR3 DNA, CDR3 protein. The D gene is left open where the match is weak. Not every row has a clone size; where given, it reads once, few, many or a size class.

abundance: NA
j_gene: TRBJ2-7
d_gene: TRBD2
v_gene: TRBV27
CDR3nt: TGTGCCAGCAGTTACTTTGCGGGAGGCTACGAGCAGTACTTC
CDR3aa: CASSYFAGGYEQYF

abundance: NA
j_gene: TRBJ2-1
d_gene: TRBD1
v_gene: TRBV4-2
CDR3nt: TGTGCCAGCAGCCAATTCCGGGACAGGGAAAATGAGCAGTTCTTC
CDR3aa: CASSQFRDRENEQFF

abundance: NA
j_gene: TRBJ1-3
d_gene: TRBD1
v_gene: TRBV5-1
CDR3nt: TGCGCCAGCAGCTCAAACAGGGGGATCGGAAACACCATATATTTT
CDR3aa: CASSSNRGIGNTIYF

abundance: NA
j_gene: TRBJ1-5
d_gene: NA
v_gene: TRBV7-2
CDR3nt: TGTGCCAGCAGCTCGAGTTTAAGAGATAGCAATCAGCCCCAGCATTTT
CDR3aa: CASSSSLRDSNQPQHF

abundance: NA
j_gene: TRBJ2-1
d_gene: TRBD2
v_gene: TRBV7-9
CDR3nt: TGTGCCAGCAGCCCCTCGAGACCAGCGGGAGTAAATGAGCAGTTCTTC
CDR3aa: CASSPSRPAGVNEQFF

abundance: NA
j_gene: TRBJ2-1
d_gene: TRBD2
v_gene: TRBV11-3
CDR3nt: TGTGCCAGCAGCTCCGGGGGGGCCCATTCGAGGTCCGGTGAGCAGTTCTTC
CDR3aa: CASSSGGAHSRSGEQFF

abundance: NA
j_gene: TRBJ1-5
d_gene: NA
v_gene: TRBV2
CDR3nt: TGTGCCAGCAGTGTAGAGGGAAGCAATCAGCCCCAGCATTTT
CDR3aa: CASSVEGSNQPQHF

abundance: once
j_gene: TRBJ2-3
d_gene: NA
v_gene: TRBV7-3
CDR3nt: TGTGCCAGCAGCTTAGGCGTACAGGCCCGCACAGATACGCAGTATTTT
CDR3aa: CASSLGVQARTDTQYF

abundance: once
j_gene: TRBJ2-7
d_gene: TRBD2
v_gene: TRBV4-3
CDR3nt: TGCGCCAGCAGCGTGGGACTAGCGGGAGGCCCCTACGAGCAGTACTTC
CDR3aa: CASSVGLAGGPYEQYF

abundance: few
j_gene: TRBJ1-2
d_gene: NA
v_gene: TRBV6-5
CDR3nt: TGTGCCAGCACGGAGGGAAAGTATGGCTACACCTTC
CDR3aa: CASTEGKYGYTF

abundance: NA
j_gene: TRBJ1-5
d_gene: NA
v_gene: TRBV7-8
CDR3nt: TGTGCCAGCAGCTTAGACGGGTATAGCAATCAGCCCCAGCATTTT
CDR3aa: CASSLDGYSNQPQHF

abundance: NA
j_gene: TRBJ2-1
d_gene: TRBD1
v_gene: TRBV5-5
CDR3nt: TGTGCCAGCTCCCGTCTCGACAGGGGGTCCATTGAGCAGTTCTTC
CDR3aa: CASSRLDRGSIEQFF

abundance: NA
j_gene: TRBJ2-1
d_gene: NA
v_gene: TRBV21-1
CDR3nt: TGTGCCAGCAGCAGACCACCAGCGGGGACTTACAATGAGCAGTTCTTC
CDR3aa: CASSRPPAGTYNEQFF

abundance: NA
j_gene: TRBJ1-1
d_gene: TRBD1
v_gene: TRBV3-1/TRBV3-2
CDR3nt: TGTGCCAGCAGCCATGGAGCAGGGGGCGGTAGGGCTTTCTTT
CDR3aa: CASSHGAGGGRAFF

abundance: NA
j_gene: TRBJ2-5
d_gene: TRBD2
v_gene: TRBV2
CDR3nt: TGTGCCAGCAGGGGGGCGGGAGGCCTCCCGGGAGAGACCCAGTACTTC
CDR3aa: CASRGAGGLPGETQYF

abundance: NA
j_gene: TRBJ2-5
d_gene: NA
v_gene: TRBV19
CDR3nt: TGTGCCAGTAGTCCTACAGATGAGACCCAGTACTTC
CDR3aa: CASSPTDETQYF

abundance: NA
j_gene: TRBJ1-3
d_gene: TRBD1
v_gene: TRBV11-2
CDR3nt: TGTGCCAGCAGCTTAGCCCAGGGGGCTGGAAACACCATATATTTT
CDR3aa: CASSLAQGAGNTIYF

abundance: NA
j_gene: TRBJ2-5
d_gene: TRBD2
v_gene: TRBV28
CDR3nt: TGTGCCAGCAGTCGCAGCGGGGCCTTGGTTGAAGAGACCCAGTACTTC
CDR3aa: CASSRSGALVEETQYF

abundance: NA
j_gene: TRBJ1-2
d_gene: NA
v_gene: TRBV30
CDR3nt: TGTGCCTGGGGGGAGGAAGACTATGGCTACACCTTC
CDR3aa: CAWGEEDYGYTF

abundance: NA
j_gene: TRBJ2-1
d_gene: TRBD2
v_gene: TRBV30
CDR3nt: TGTGCCTCCAGCGGGAGGGCCTGTTACAATGAGCAGTTCTTC
CDR3aa: CASSGRACYNEQFF

abundance: NA
j_gene: TRBJ2-5
d_gene: TRBD2
v_gene: TRBV19
CDR3nt: TGTGCCAGTAGTATTACTAGCGGGAGTGTCTTAGAGACCCAGTACTTC
CDR3aa: CASSITSGSVLETQYF

abundance: NA
j_gene: TRBJ1-4
d_gene: TRBD1
v_gene: TRBV5-1
CDR3nt: TGCGCCAGCAGCGCGCTCACGGGACAGGGTAATGAAAAACTGTTTTTT
CDR3aa: CASSALTGQGNEKLFF

abundance: NA
j_gene: TRBJ1-1
d_gene: NA
v_gene: TRBV30
CDR3nt: TGTGCCTGGAGGCGGGGAGGGGACACTGAAGCTTTCTTT
CDR3aa: CAWRRGGDTEAFF

abundance: once
j_gene: TRBJ2-1
d_gene: TRBD2
v_gene: TRBV5-4
CDR3nt: TGTGCCAGCAGCTTTTTTAGCGGGAGTGTTGATGAGCAGTTCTTC
CDR3aa: CASSFFSGSVDEQFF

abundance: NA
j_gene: TRBJ1-2
d_gene: NA
v_gene: TRBV27
CDR3nt: TGTGCCAGCAGTTTATCGCGCAGGGGCTATGGCTACACCTTC
CDR3aa: CASSLSRRGYGYTF

abundance: NA
j_gene: TRBJ2-7
d_gene: TRBD1
v_gene: TRBV5-1
CDR3nt: TGCGCCAGCAGCTTCCAGGGGGCTTACGAGCAGTACTTC
CDR3aa: CASSFQGAYEQYF

abundance: NA
j_gene: TRBJ2-5
d_gene: NA
v_gene: TRBV11-2
CDR3nt: TGTGCCAGCAGCCGAGAGATGAGCGGTCCGAGCTCGGAAGAGACCCAGTACTTC
CDR3aa: CASSREMSGPSSEETQYF